A single sample is the source of the 28 T cell receptor beta chains below, sequenced in a study of shared clonotypes between healthy human individuals. Assay: immunoSEQ multiplex PCR; the TCRdb copy retains only in-frame clones and omits some. Here the sample spans about 320,000 clones, roughly 84% being singletons. The specimen was memory CD8+ T cells sorted from blood. Subset indicated: CD45RO+ cells pooled with CCR7-negative TemRA cells. These receptors were collected from a man aged 18 to 29 in good health.

V and J are TRBV19 and TRBJ1-4; tentative D call: TRBD1 (5 bases). Per germline, CDR1 LNHDA and CDR2 SQIVND (reference sequence). Between the trimmed V and J ends, which lost 8 bases and 0 bases, there was a span of 13 bases. CDR3 length: 15 residues. This chain's CDR3 is CASAPGTATNEKLFF. Written as DNA, the CDR3 is TGTGCCAGTGCCCCTGGGACGGCAACTAATGAAAAACTGTTTTTT.

The V and J genes are TRBV9 and TRBJ1-3, with 7 positions matching TRBD1. J gave up 0 bases and V 0 bases, and 3 bases lay outside the gene matches. The germline V gene has CDR1 SGDLS and CDR2 YYNGEE. This CDR3 comprises 16 residues. CDR3 sequence (DNA): TGTGCCAGCAGCGTAGAAGCAGGGGGCTCTGGAAACACCATATATTTT. This translates into CASSVEAGGSGNTIYF.

The chain uses TRBV5-1 and TRBJ2-1; no definite D call. The V end was cut by 2 bases, the J end by 7 bases, with 10 bases between. CDR3 length: 13 residues. CDR1 SGHRS and CDR2 YFSETQ come from the germline V gene. The CDR3 loop reads CASSFSLGNEQFF. In DNA form, the CDR3 reads TGCGCCAGCAGCTTTTCATTGGGAAATGAGCAGTTCTTC.

CDR3 residues: CASSPRRGISTDTQYF. In nucleotides, the CDR3 is TGTGCCAGCAGTCCCCGGAGGGGCATTAGCACAGATACGCAGTATTTT. The gene calls are TRBV27 and TRBJ2-3; possibly TRBD2 for D (6 bases). Trimming took 5 bases from V and 0 from J, leaving 15 bases between them. CDR3 length: 16 residues. Germline CDR1 reads MNHEY; CDR2 reads SMNVEV (reference sequence).

The V call is TRBV4-1, the J call TRBJ1-2, with D possibly TRBD1 on 5 matching bases. This CDR3 comprises 15 residues. CDR1 and CDR2 from the germline V gene are MGHRA and YSYEKL. Trimming shortened V by 4 bases and J by 5 bases, and 17 bases separated the two germline ends. The CDR3 is CASSLDLGADYGYTF. DNA for the CDR3: TGCGCCAGCAGCCTTGATCTTGGGGCCGATTATGGCTACACCTTC.

This clone was seen a single time. The rearrangement joins TRBV9 to TRBJ2-2, with 7 bases lining up with TRBD1. With V trimmed by 2 bases and J by 8 bases, 9 bases remained unmatched. The germline V gene has CDR1 SGDLS and CDR2 YYNGEE. This CDR3 is 15 amino acids long. The CDR3 bases are TGTGCCAGCAGCGTCAGGGACAGTCCGCCTGGGGAGCTGTTTTTT. This translates into CASSVRDSPPGELFF. Drawing the rest from reference TRBV9 and TRBJ2-2, the complete variable domain is DSGVTQTPKHLITATGQRVTLRCSPRSGDLSVYWYQQSLDQGLQFLIQYYNGEERAKGNILERFSAQQFPDLHSELNLSSLELGDSALYFCASSVRDSPPGELFFGEGSRLTVL.

The chain carries TRBV28 and TRBJ2-7, with TRBD1 matching 7 bases. V lost 3 bases and J lost 4; bases outside the gene matches: 18. This CDR3 region has 18 residues. CDR1 is MDHEN, CDR2 SYDVKM, per germline. The DNA for the CDR3 is TGTGCCAGCAGTTTTCCCTACTCCCTTGAGGGGGCGAGGTACGAGCAGTACTTC. Its protein product is CASSFPYSLEGARYEQYF. Variable domain in full (rest from reference TRBV28 and TRBJ2-7): DVKVTQSSRYLVKRTGEKVFLECVQDMDHENMFWYRQDPGLGLRLIYFSYDVKMKEKGDIPEGYSVSREKKERFSLILESASTNQTSMYLCASSFPYSLEGARYEQYFGPGTRLTVT.

The V gene is TRBV2, the J gene TRBJ2-7, with D perhaps TRBD2 (5 bases). Germline assignment: CDR1 SNHLY and CDR2 FYNNEI. This CDR3 has 12 amino acids. Trimming cost V 7 bases and J 12 bases, with 19 bases left between them. The CDR3 loop is CASNPGLPARYF. CDR3 in DNA: TGTGCCAGCAATCCTGGACTTCCCGCTCGGTACTTC.

The chain uses TRBV7-2 and TRBJ2-2, with 7 bases lining up with TRBD2. Germline loops: CDR1 SGHTA, CDR2 FQGNSA. This CDR3 contains 15 residues. V gave up 6 bases and J gave up 1 base; unmatched junction bases: 5. The DNA of the CDR3 is TGTGCCAGCAGTTCTAGCGGTCAGAACACCGGGGAGCTGTTTTTT. The encoded protein is CASSSSGQNTGELFF. The variable domain in full, completed from reference TRBV7-2 and TRBJ2-2, reads GAGVSQSPSNKVTEKGKDVELRCDPISGHTALYWYRQSLGQGLEFLIYFQGNSAPDKSGLPSDRFSAERTGGSVSTLTIQRTQQEDSAVYLCASSSSGQNTGELFFGEGSRLTVL.

The chain is built from TRBV27 and TRBJ2-1, with D possibly TRBD2 on 5 matching bases. CDR3 length: 14 amino acids. The germline CDR1 and CDR2 sequences are MNHEY and SMNVEV (reference sequence). Trimming stripped 4 bases from V and 2 bases from J, with 9 bases between. The CDR3 protein is CASSSGGPYNEQFF. CDR3 nucleotide sequence: TGTGCCAGCAGTTCAGGAGGACCCTACAATGAGCAGTTCTTC.

The chain employs TRBV7-9 and TRBJ2-6; D gene ambiguous. This CDR3 has 15 amino acids. Germline V gene lookup returns CDR1 SEHNR and CDR2 FQNEAQ (reference sequence). Trimming pared 4 bases from V and 0 bases from J, leaving 7 bases between. CDR3 DNA sequence: TGTGCCAGCAGCTACCCTGGCTCTGGGGCCAACGTCCTGACTTTC. Translating it yields CASSYPGSGANVLTF.

In nucleotides, the CDR3 is TGTGCCAGCAGCTGGTCCGGGATGGGCTATGGCTACACCTTC. Translated, it gives CASSWSGMGYGYTF. The rearrangement uses TRBV5-4 and TRBJ1-2; no clear D gene. Germline CDR1 is SGHNT and CDR2 is YYREEE (reference sequence). The length of the CDR3 is 14 residues. Trimming took off 3 bases at V and 4 bases at J, with 13 bases between the two ends. Looking up the rest from reference TRBV5-4 and TRBJ1-2 gives the full variable domain: ETGVTQSPTHLIKTRGQQVTLRCSSQSGHNTVSWYQQALGQGPQFIFQYYREEENGRGNFPPRFSGLQFPNYSSELNVNALELDDSALYLCASSWSGMGYGYTFGSGTRLTVV.

The chain recombines TRBV4-1 with TRBJ2-5; possibly TRBD2 for D (6 bases). This CDR3 contains 17 residues. With 2 bases removed from V and 0 bases from J, the gap between germline ends came to 16 bases. In germline, CDR1 is MGHRA, CDR2 YSYEKL. The CDR3 reads CASSQTPAGTYQETQYF. DNA for the CDR3: TGCGCCAGCAGCCAAACCCCCGCGGGGACCTACCAAGAGACCCAGTACTTC.

CDR3 sequence: CASSLRGVTYEQYF. CDR3 coding DNA: TGCGCCAGCAGCTTGCGAGGGGTAACCTACGAGCAGTACTTC. The chain joins TRBV5-1 to TRBJ2-7, with D tentatively TRBD1 or TRBD2 (5 bases each). The CDR3 extends over 14 amino acids. With 1 base removed from V and 2 bases from J, the gap between germline ends came to 10 bases. Looked up from germline, CDR1 is SGHRS and CDR2 is YFSETQ. The full variable domain, its missing parts supplied by reference TRBV5-1 and TRBJ2-7, is KAGVTQTPRYLIKTRGQQVTLSCSPISGHRSVSWYQQTPGQGLQFLFEYFSETQRNKGNFPGRFSGRQFSNSRSEMNVSTLELGDSALYLCASSLRGVTYEQYFGPGTRLTVT.

In its sample, this clone was seen a few times. This chain links TRBV6-4 with TRBJ2-7; D perhaps matches TRBD1 (5 bases). The CDR3 is 14 residues long. Trimming took 0 bases from V and 4 from J, leaving 10 bases between them. CDR1 and CDR2 (germline): MRHNA, SNTAGT. CDR3 nucleotide sequence: TGTGCCAGCAGTGACTCTGGGCAGGGTTACGAGCAGTACTTC. Its translation is CASSDSGQGYEQYF.

The J gene is TRBJ2-5, the V gene TRBV4-2; weak D call: TRBD2 (5 bases). Trimming cost V 1 base and J 7 bases, with 10 bases left between them. Germline V lookup: CDR1 LGHNA, CDR2 YNFKEQ. The CDR3 spans 13 residues. CDR3 sequence (DNA): TGTGCCAGCAGCCAAGTTAGCCGGGGGACCCAGTACTTC. It codes for CASSQVSRGTQYF.

As to this clone: Other DNA variants within this sample encode the same CDR3. This chain joins TRBV7-2 and TRBJ2-7, with 11 bases that match TRBD1. CDR1 is SGHTA and CDR2 is FQGNSA in the germline V gene. Losses at the gene ends were 3 bases for V and 1 base for J; bases not matched to a gene: 2. This CDR3 is 15 amino acids long. The CDR3 sequence: CASSFGTGGSYEQYF. In DNA form, the CDR3 reads TGTGCCAGCAGCTTCGGGACAGGGGGATCCTACGAGCAGTACTTC.

The chain couples TRBV27 to TRBJ2-7; TRBD1 aligns across 7 bases. Trimming took 6 bases from V and 3 from J; bases not matched to a gene: 5. CDR3 length equals 13 residues. Germline V gene data show CDR1 as MNHEY and CDR2 as SMNVEV (reference sequence). The CDR3 is CASSPRQGYEQYF. CDR3 bases: TGTGCCAGCAGCCCGCGACAGGGCTACGAGCAGTACTTC.

This sequence joins TRBV6-5 and TRBJ2-1, with TRBD2 as a possible D gene (5 bases). Germline assignment: CDR1 MNHEY and CDR2 SVGAGI. The V and J ends lost 6 bases and 2 bases respectively, with 8 bases between them. This CDR3 is 13 amino acids long. The CDR3 sequence is CASRSGPYNEQFF. The DNA of the CDR3 is TGTGCCAGCAGGAGCGGCCCCTACAATGAGCAGTTCTTC.

This chain links TRBV7-9 with TRBJ2-5; unclear D gene. Germline assignment: CDR1 SEHNR and CDR2 FQNEAQ (reference sequence). The CDR3 totals 13 residues. With 6 bases removed from V and 6 bases from J, the gap between germline ends came to 14 bases. CDR3 bases: TGTGCCAGCAGTCTCCCCCTGACGCAGACCCAGTACTTC. It encodes CASSLPLTQTQYF.

V gene TRBV4-1 combines with J gene TRBJ2-7; 13 positions match TRBD2. Trimming at V came to 5 bases and at J to 6 bases, leaving 7 bases not matched to a gene. Germline loops: CDR1 MGHRA, CDR2 YSYEKL. The CDR3 covers 15 residues. Here the CDR3 DNA reads TGCGCCAGCAGCTACGGACTAGCGGGGGCTGGCGAGCAGTACTTC. Residues: CASSYGLAGAGEQYF.

This clone was seen a single time. The J gene is TRBJ2-3, the V gene TRBV6-1; 7 nucleotides match TRBD1. Germline CDR1 reads MNHNS; CDR2 reads SASEGT. This CDR3 is 13 amino acids long. The V gene end was trimmed by 8 bases and the J gene end by 0 bases; junction bases not matched to a gene: 2. Written as DNA, the CDR3 is TGTGCCAGCCGGACAGGTAGCACAGATACGCAGTATTTT. Its protein is CASRTGSTDTQYF.

This clone showed up just a few times. This chain joins TRBV7-9 and TRBJ1-2, with TRBD1 identical over 8 bases. V was pared by 7 bases and J by 4 bases, with 2 bases of the junction left unmatched. The germline V gene encodes CDR1 SEHNR and CDR2 FQNEAQ (reference sequence). The CDR3 contains 12 residues. CDR3 bases: TGTGCCAGCACTGGACAGGGCTATGGCTACACCTTC. Translation: CASTGQGYGYTF.

The chain has TRBV6-6 and TRBJ1-2; D gene unclear. From germline, CDR1 is MNHNY and CDR2 SVGAGI (reference sequence). Trimming shortened V by 1 base and J by 0 bases, and 12 bases separated the two germline ends. The CDR3 is 16 amino acids. This CDR3 is CASSYYLQDSNYGYTF. CDR3 nucleotide sequence: TGTGCCAGCAGTTACTACCTCCAGGATTCTAACTATGGCTACACCTTC.

The rearrangement links TRBV6-5 to TRBJ2-1; 8 nucleotides align to TRBD2. Germline loops: CDR1 MNHEY, CDR2 SVGAGI. The CDR3 length is 13 residues. V lost 2 bases, J lost 9 bases, and 3 bases stayed unmatched. The CDR3 bases are TGTGCCAGCAGTTACAGCGGGAGCGCTGAGCAGTTCTTC. Its protein product is CASSYSGSAEQFF.

The rearrangement links TRBV4-3 to TRBJ1-2; 10 positions agree with TRBD1. Trimming took 1 base from V and 1 from J; bases not matched to a gene: 3. Germline CDR1 LGHNA, CDR2 YSLEER. The CDR3 sequence is 16 residues long. For the CDR3, the DNA is TGCGCCAGCAGCCAAGCCGGGACAGGGGTTAACTATGGCTACACCTTC. This translates into CASSQAGTGVNYGYTF.

Only a few counts were recorded for this clone. The chain combines TRBV27 with TRBJ2-1, with TRBD2 matching 11 bases. Germline V lookup: CDR1 MNHEY, CDR2 SMNVEV (reference sequence). V was pared by 5 bases and J by 0 bases, with 3 bases of the junction left unmatched. CDR3 length: 16 residues. The CDR3 loop reads CASSPTSGVSYNEQFF. As DNA, the CDR3 is TGTGCCAGCAGTCCGACTAGCGGGGTCTCCTACAATGAGCAGTTCTTC.

The gene calls are TRBV4-2 and TRBJ2-7; D may be TRBD2 (6 bases). CDR1 and CDR2 (germline): LGHNA, YNFKEQ. CDR3 length: 12 amino acids. Trimming left V 4 bases short and J 6 bases short, with 10 bases between. CDR3 sequence reads: CASSPLGGEQYF. CDR3 DNA sequence: TGTGCCAGCAGCCCCCTGGGAGGCGAGCAGTACTTC.